This TCR beta chain was captured in a study of blood T cell repertoires in COVID-19. Germline V gene lookup returns CDR1 SGHRS and CDR2 YFSETQ. The CDR3 runs 17 residues. J gave up 7 bases and V 1 base, and 9 bases lay outside the gene matches. Clones were read by immunoSEQ multiplex PCR, and TCRdb kept only the in-frame ones, dropping some. The data hold roughly 200,000 clones, with approximately 85% observed a single time. This TCR derives from a middle-aged man who had recovered from COVID-19. Material for sequencing was PBMCs or T cells enriched from blood (not recorded which). The gene calls are TRBV5-1 and TRBJ1-6; 9 positions agree with TRBD1. The CDR3 region is CASSLQHGTGTNSPLHF. The DNA of the CDR3 is TGCGCCAGCAGCTTGCAGCACGGGACAGGGACAAATTCACCCCTCCACTTT.